The clone carrying this T cell receptor beta chain was counted ten times or more. Trimming pared 3 bases from V and 4 bases from J, leaving 10 bases between. CDR3 size: 13 residues. TCRdb ran MiXCR on the 5' RACE reads and lists one entry per CDR3 protein. The sample has hundreds of thousands of distinct CDR3 sequences; around 9.1% are singletons. The data derive from a study of CD8 T cells in ankylosing spondylitis. This receptor was obtained from a male donor with ankylosing spondylitis or in good health (not recorded which). V gene TRBV12-3 or TRBV12-4 combines with J gene TRBJ2-7; D might be TRBD1 (6 bases). Material for sequencing was blood, either unsorted or a sorted T cell fraction (not recorded which). The CDR3: CASSFLQGYEQYF. The CDR3 nucleotides read TGTGCCAGCAGTTTTCTCCAGGGGTACGAGCAGTACTTC.